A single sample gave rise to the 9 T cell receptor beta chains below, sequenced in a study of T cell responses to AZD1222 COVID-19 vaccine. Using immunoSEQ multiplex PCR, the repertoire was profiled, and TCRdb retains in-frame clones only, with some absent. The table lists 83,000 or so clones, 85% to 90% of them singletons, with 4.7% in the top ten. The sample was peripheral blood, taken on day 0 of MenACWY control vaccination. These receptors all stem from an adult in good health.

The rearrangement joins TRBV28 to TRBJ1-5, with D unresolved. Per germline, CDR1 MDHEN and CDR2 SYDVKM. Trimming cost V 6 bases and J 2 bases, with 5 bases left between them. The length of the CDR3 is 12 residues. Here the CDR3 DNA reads TGTGCCAGCAGAAAGGGCAATCAGCCCCAGCATTTT. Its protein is CASRKGNQPQHF.

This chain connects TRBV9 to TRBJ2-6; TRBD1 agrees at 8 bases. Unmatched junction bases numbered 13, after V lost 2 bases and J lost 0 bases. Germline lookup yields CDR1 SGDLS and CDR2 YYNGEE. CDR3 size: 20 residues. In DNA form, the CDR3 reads TGTGCCAGCAGCGTTCGGGACAGGCGCCTCTATAACTCTGGGGCCAACGTCCTGACTTTC. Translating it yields CASSVRDRRLYNSGANVLTF. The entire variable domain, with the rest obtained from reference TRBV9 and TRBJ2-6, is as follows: DSGVTQTPKHLITATGQRVTLRCSPRSGDLSVYWYQQSLDQGLQFLIQYYNGEERAKGNILERFSAQQFPDLHSELNLSSLELGDSALYFCASSVRDRRLYNSGANVLTFGAGSRLTVL.

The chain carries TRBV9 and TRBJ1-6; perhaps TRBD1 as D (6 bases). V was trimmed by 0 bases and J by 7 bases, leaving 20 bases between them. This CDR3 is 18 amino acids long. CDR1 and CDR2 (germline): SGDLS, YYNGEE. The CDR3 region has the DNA TGTGCCAGCAGCGTAGGGGGGGCCCCTTACTTTGTGAATTCACCCCTCCACTTT. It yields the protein CASSVGGAPYFVNSPLHF.

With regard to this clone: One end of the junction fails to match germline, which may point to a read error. In DNA form, the CDR3 reads TGTGCCAGCAGCTTAACGGACAGGGCCTTT. This translates into CASSLTDRAF. The gene calls are TRBV7-9 and TRBJ2-3, with 8 bases aligning to TRBD1. CDR3 length equals 10 residues. From germline, CDR1 is SEHNR and CDR2 FQNEAQ (reference sequence).

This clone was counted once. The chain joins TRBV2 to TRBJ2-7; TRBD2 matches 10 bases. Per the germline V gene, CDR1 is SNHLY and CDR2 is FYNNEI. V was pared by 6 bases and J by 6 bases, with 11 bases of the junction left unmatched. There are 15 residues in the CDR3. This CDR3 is CASRAPPSGRGEQYF. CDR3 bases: TGTGCCAGCAGGGCACCGCCTAGCGGGAGAGGCGAGCAGTACTTC.

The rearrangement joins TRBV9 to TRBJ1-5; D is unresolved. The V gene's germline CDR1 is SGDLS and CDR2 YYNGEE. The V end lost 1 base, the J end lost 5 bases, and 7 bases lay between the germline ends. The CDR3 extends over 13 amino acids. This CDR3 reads CASSVYGDQPQHF. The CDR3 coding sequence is TGTGCCAGCAGCGTATATGGTGATCAGCCCCAGCATTTT.

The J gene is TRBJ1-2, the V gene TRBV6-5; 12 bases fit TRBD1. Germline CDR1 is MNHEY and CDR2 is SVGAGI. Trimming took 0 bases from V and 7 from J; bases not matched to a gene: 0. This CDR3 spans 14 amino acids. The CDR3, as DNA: TGTGCCAGCAGTTACTCGGGACAGGGGGCTGGCTACACCTTC. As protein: CASSYSGQGAGYTF.

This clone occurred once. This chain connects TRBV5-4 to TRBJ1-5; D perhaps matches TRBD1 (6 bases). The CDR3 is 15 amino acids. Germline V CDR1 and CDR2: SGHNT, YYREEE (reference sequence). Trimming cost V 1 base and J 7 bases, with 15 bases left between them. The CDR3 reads CASSLWEGGGQPQHF. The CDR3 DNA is TGTGCCAGCAGCTTGTGGGAGGGGGGTGGCCAGCCCCAGCATTTT.

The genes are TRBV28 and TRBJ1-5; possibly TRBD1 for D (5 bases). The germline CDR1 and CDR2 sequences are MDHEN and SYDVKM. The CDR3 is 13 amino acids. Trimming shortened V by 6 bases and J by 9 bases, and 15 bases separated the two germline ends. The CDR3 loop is CASRTSRAGPQHF. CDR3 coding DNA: TGTGCCAGCAGGACCAGCAGGGCGGGGCCCCAGCATTTT.